This passage covers 23 T cell receptor beta chains from one sample sequenced in a study of T cell changes during pregnancy in multiple sclerosis. Repertoires were generated with immunoSEQ multiplex PCR, while TCRdb's copy carries only in-frame clones and drops some. The sample has some 74,000 clones, over 80% seen once. The material sequenced was peripheral blood, taken before pregnancy. The source is a female donor with multiple sclerosis, enrolled in a pregnancy study.

The chain uses TRBV28 and TRBJ2-3; D call uncertain. Trimming pared 1 base from V and 2 bases from J, leaving 16 bases between. CDR1 and CDR2 (germline): MDHEN, SYDVKM. The CDR3 runs 17 residues. The CDR3 loop is CASSLSALEDPTDTQYF. CDR3 sequence (DNA): TGTGCCAGCAGTTTATCTGCACTCGAAGATCCCACAGATACGCAGTATTTT.

The chain joins TRBV5-6 to TRBJ2-7; 9 positions match TRBD1. Trimming cost V 4 bases and J 7 bases; bases outside gene matches: 12. CDR1 and CDR2 from the germline V gene are SGHDT and YYEEEE. The CDR3 has 15 amino acids. The CDR3 loop reads CASSQSGTGSGEQYF. Here the CDR3 DNA reads TGTGCCAGCAGCCAGTCCGGGACAGGGTCTGGAGAGCAGTACTTC.

The V call is TRBV6-5, the J call TRBJ2-2; the D gene is possibly TRBD2 (5 bases). The V gene lost 3 bases and the J gene lost 6 bases, with 14 bases spanning the gap. Germline-derived CDR1 and CDR2 are MNHEY and SVGAGI. CDR3 size: 15 residues. CDR3 sequence reads: CASSYSWTGAGELFF. The DNA for the CDR3 is TGTGCCAGCAGTTATTCCTGGACCGGGGCCGGGGAGCTGTTTTTT.

This sequence joins TRBV30 and TRBJ2-5; D is perhaps TRBD2 (5 bases). The CDR3 is 14 residues long. Germline V gives CDR1 GTSNPN, CDR2 SVGIG (reference sequence). The germline V and J ends were trimmed by 1 base and 3 bases, with 12 bases remaining between them. The CDR3 region is CAWSGAGGKETQYF. The CDR3 DNA sequence: TGTGCCTGGAGTGGAGCAGGAGGTAAAGAGACCCAGTACTTC.

V usage is TRBV2 and J usage is TRBJ2-3; 9 nucleotides align to TRBD2. From germline, CDR1 is SNHLY and CDR2 FYNNEI. Losses at the gene ends were 6 bases for V and 2 bases for J; bases not matched to a gene: 9. The CDR3 contains 16 residues. CDR3 sequence: CASSLLSGSSTDTQYF. The CDR3 bases are TGTGCCAGCAGCCTCCTTAGCGGGAGTTCCACAGATACGCAGTATTTT. The whole variable domain, filled in from reference TRBV2 and TRBJ2-3, reads EPEVTQTPSHQVTQMGQEVILRCVPISNHLYFYWYRQILGQKVEFLVSFYNNEISEKSEIFDDQFSVERPDGSNFTLKIRSTKLEDSAMYFCASSLLSGSSTDTQYFGPGTRLTVL.

The chain recombines TRBV19 with TRBJ2-1, with TRBD2 matching 15 bases. V gave up 3 bases and J gave up 9 bases; unmatched junction bases: 3. CDR3 size: 15 residues. Germline V gene lookup returns CDR1 LNHDA and CDR2 SQIVND (reference sequence). The CDR3 loop is CASSMWTSGRGEQFF. In nucleotides, the CDR3 is TGTGCCAGTAGTATGTGGACTAGCGGGAGGGGTGAGCAGTTCTTC.

The chain links TRBV10-3 to TRBJ2-1, with 8 positions matching TRBD1. The germline CDR1 and CDR2 sequences are ENHRY and SYGVKD. V trimming: 4 bases; J trimming: 5 bases; junction bases outside the gene matches: 7. This CDR3 spans 15 amino acids. The CDR3 here is CAISGGQGSDNEQFF. CDR3 DNA: TGTGCCATCAGTGGCGGACAGGGTTCGGACAATGAGCAGTTCTTC.

The chain carries TRBV7-9 and TRBJ1-1; no reliable D call. V lost 7 bases to trimming and J lost 4 bases, with 19 bases between them. Per germline, CDR1 SEHNR and CDR2 FQNEAQ (reference sequence). The CDR3 sequence is 15 residues long. CDR3 DNA: TGTGCCAGCACCCCGGAGGGCCCCCGGGCCACTGAAGCTTTCTTT. Translating it yields CASTPEGPRATEAFF. The full variable domain, with the rest looked up from reference TRBV7-9 and TRBJ1-1, is DTGVSQNPRHKITKRGQNVTFRCDPISEHNRLYWYRQTLGQGPEFLTYFQNEAQLEKSRLLSDRFSAERPKGSFSTLEIQRTEQGDSAMYLCASTPEGPRATEAFFGQGTRLTVV.

The gene calls are TRBV6-1 and TRBJ1-5, with TRBD1 as a possible D gene (5 bases). Germline CDR1 MNHNS, CDR2 SASEGT. The CDR3 sequence is 13 residues long. CDR3 residues: CSEAGGRDQPQHF. DNA for the CDR3: TGTTCGGAAGCGGGGGGGAGGGATCAGCCCCAGCATTTT.

The chain combines TRBV4-1 with TRBJ2-7, with 10 bases aligning to TRBD2. The CDR3 is 15 residues long. Germline lookup yields CDR1 MGHRA and CDR2 YSYEKL. V lost 6 bases, J lost 5 bases, and 10 bases stayed unmatched. CDR3 in DNA: TGCGCCAGCAGTCCCCCCGGGACTAGCGCCCACGAGCAGTACTTC. Translation gives CASSPPGTSAHEQYF.

The rearrangement links TRBV2 to TRBJ1-5; a possible D gene is TRBD1 (5 bases). V lost 6 bases and J 2 bases, leaving 11 bases between the germline ends. The V gene's germline CDR1 is SNHLY and CDR2 FYNNEI. The CDR3 spans 14 residues. The DNA for the CDR3 is TGTGCCAGCAGCGCCGGGGGGGGCAATCAGCCCCAGCATTTT. The encoded protein is CASSAGGGNQPQHF.

The V and J genes are TRBV7-8 and TRBJ1-1; D is uncertain. Germline V gene data show CDR1 as SGHVS and CDR2 as FQNEAQ. The CDR3 totals 14 residues. V was trimmed by 5 bases and J by 0 bases, leaving 10 bases between them. This CDR3 reads CASSPLQLNTEAFF. The CDR3 bases are TGTGCCAGCAGCCCTCTACAGCTGAACACTGAAGCTTTCTTT.

This clone has just a few counts. This chain connects TRBV9 to TRBJ2-1, with 7 bases lining up with TRBD2. Trimming at V came to 0 bases and at J to 4 bases, leaving 4 bases not matched to a gene. Germline CDR1 reads SGDLS; CDR2 reads YYNGEE. The CDR3 covers 15 residues. The CDR3 nucleotides read TGTGCCAGCAGCGTAGGGCTAGCGGCATACAATGAGCAGTTCTTC. Translated: CASSVGLAAYNEQFF.

This clone came up once. Its ends do not fully match the called genes, so a read error is possible. This chain uses TRBV11-2 with TRBJ2-7, with TRBD1 identical over 8 bases. This CDR3 comprises 12 residues. Per the germline V gene, CDR1 is SGHAT and CDR2 is FQNNGV. DNA for the CDR3: TGTGCCAGCAGCTCAGGGGGCGCAATGAGAGAGTTC. Amino acids: CASSSGGAMREF.

The chain is built from TRBV7-2 and TRBJ2-3; 8 positions agree with TRBD2. CDR3 length: 14 residues. After removal of 2 bases from V and 4 bases from J, the junction contained 2 bases not matched to a gene. Germline CDR1 SGHTA, CDR2 FQGNSA. The CDR3 coding sequence is TGTGCCAGCAGCTTAACGGGAGGGTCAGATACGCAGTATTTT. This encodes CASSLTGGSDTQYF.

In this sample, this clone turned up once. The CDR3, as DNA: TGTGCCAGCTCACCACCGACAGCAGAGCAGTTCTTC. Translation: CASSPPTAEQFF. The genes are TRBV18 and TRBJ2-1; TRBD1 is a possible D gene (5 bases). The CDR3 is made up of 12 amino acids. Deletions cut 0 bases from V and 10 bases from J, with 7 bases between. Germline CDR1 and CDR2: KGHSH and LQKENI.

This clone was found a few times. The chain links TRBV7-6 to TRBJ2-3; 8 nucleotides match TRBD1. The ends lost 1 base at V and 1 base at J; junction bases unmatched: 4. Germline V lookup: CDR1 SGHVS, CDR2 FNYEAQ. CDR3 size: 16 residues. CDR3 DNA: TGTGCCAGCAGCTTAGGATCAGGGGGCGGCACAGATACGCAGTATTTT. It is translated as CASSLGSGGGTDTQYF.

This sequence joins TRBV6-1 and TRBJ1-5, with a possible D match to TRBD1 (5 bases). V was trimmed by 6 bases and J by 0 bases, leaving 12 bases between them. CDR3 length: 15 amino acids. CDR1 is MNHNS, CDR2 SASEGT, per germline. CDR3 DNA sequence: TGTGCCAGCAGGCCGGGACTAGATAGCAATCAGCCCCAGCATTTT. This gives the protein CASRPGLDSNQPQHF.

This clone was counted once. This chain uses TRBV7-2 with TRBJ1-2, with 8 bases that match TRBD1. The CDR3 extends over 15 amino acids. Germline CDR1 reads SGHTA; CDR2 reads FQGNSA. After removal of 2 bases from V and 3 bases from J, the junction contained 5 bases not matched to a gene. CDR3 sequence (DNA): TGTGCCAGCAGCTTAAACCCGACAGGGGACTATGGCTACACCTTC. Translated: CASSLNPTGDYGYTF.

CDR3 in DNA: TGTGCCAGCTCTTTACACAGGGGTGAAGCTTTCTTT. Translating it yields CASSLHRGEAFF. The chain links TRBV7-2 to TRBJ1-1, with 7 bases fitting TRBD1. The V gene end was trimmed by 8 bases and the J gene end by 7 bases; junction bases not matched to a gene: 7. Germline assignment: CDR1 SGHTA and CDR2 FQGNSA. CDR3 length equals 12 residues.

The V and J genes are TRBV27 and TRBJ1-2; 8 bases fit TRBD1. V dropped 10 bases and J dropped 1; count of bases not matched to a gene: 5. The CDR3 runs to 13 residues. Germline-derived CDR1 and CDR2 are MNHEY and SMNVEV (reference sequence). This chain's CDR3 is CATGTGHNYGYTF. The DNA of the CDR3 is TGTGCCACCGGGACAGGTCATAACTATGGCTACACCTTC.

This rearrangement joins TRBV7-9 to TRBJ2-1, with TRBD2 matching 8 bases. The CDR3 consists of 16 residues. The V gene's germline CDR1 is SEHNR and CDR2 FQNEAQ (reference sequence). The V segment lost 5 bases and the J segment 7 bases; nucleotides outside the gene matches: 13. The CDR3 DNA reads as TGTGCCAGCAGCCCCCGAGCCAGCGGGAGTGGTAATGAGCAGTTCTTC. Translating gives CASSPRASGSGNEQFF.

The chain combines TRBV9 with TRBJ2-7, with a weak D call TRBD2 (6 bases). The CDR3 is 18 residues long. Trimming took 0 bases from V and 5 from J, leaving 24 bases between them. Looked up from germline, CDR1 is SGDLS and CDR2 is YYNGEE. The CDR3 here is CASSVGPGGRAIRDEQYF. DNA for the CDR3: TGTGCCAGCAGCGTAGGCCCCGGAGGGCGGGCCATACGGGACGAGCAGTACTTC.